The clone carrying this TCR beta chain was counted between two and nine times. As yet, its antigen is unknown. The entry originates in a study of blood T cells in healthy people across ages. It was with a sample-barcoded 5' primer and a J-beta primer mix that a second PCR of roughly 6 to 12 cycles was run. A single record per CDR3 protein comes from TCRdb applying MiXCR to the 5' RACE reads. The sample consists of 750,000 to 1,000,000 distinct CDR3 sequences, 25% to 30% of them appearing once. Study results and caveats: Because sorting was not performed, PBMCs prevented conclusive naive versus antigen-experienced comparison. The fall in TCR beta diversity per million T cells was roughly linear with age.

These same records also appear under a second study, on T cells of mothers and their children. This second study notes: The authors added sample barcodes and 2-4 random nucleotides using the M1S primer of the second PCR. Relative to unrelated pairs, biologically related mother-child dyads exhibited marginally greater, non-significant overlap.

This TCR came from a woman aged 40 to 50 in good health. The specimen sequenced was blood.

This CDR3 reads CASSRDSMGYGYTF. CDR3 DNA sequence: TGTGCCAGCAGCCGGGACTCCATGGGCTATGGCTACACCTTC. The rearrangement uses TRBV7-9 and TRBJ1-2, with D tentatively TRBD1 (5 bases). Per germline, CDR1 SEHNR and CDR2 FQNEAQ (reference sequence). The CDR3 sequence is 14 residues long. V was trimmed by 5 bases and J by 4 bases, leaving 14 bases between them.